One and the same sample provided the 18 T cell receptor beta chains below, sequenced in a study of cytomegalovirus exposure and HLA in healthy donors. A multiplex PCR was run with 60 Vbeta primers and 13 Jbeta primers. Measured with immunoSEQ multiplex PCR; TCRdb has only the in-frame clones, and not every one. The table has about 90,000 clones, about 88% seen once. Sequencing was carried out using PBMCs. These TCRs come from a man in his late teens or twenties in good health and CMV-seronegative.

The J gene is TRBJ1-4, the V gene TRBV2; 8 positions agree with TRBD1. V lost 6 bases and J lost 5; bases outside the gene matches: 17. Germline loops: CDR1 SNHLY, CDR2 FYNNEI. This CDR3 is 18 amino acids long. The DNA of the CDR3 is TGTGCCAGCAGGCCTCCCATTGAGGGCAGGGGGCTGAATGAAAAACTGTTTTTT. Amino acids: CASRPPIEGRGLNEKLFF.

The chain combines TRBV6-6 with TRBJ2-7; the match to TRBD1 covers 8 bases. Germline-derived CDR1 and CDR2 are MNHNY and SVGAGI (reference sequence). V lost 7 bases, J lost 0 bases, and 5 bases stayed unmatched. This CDR3 is built from 14 residues. The CDR3: CASTWDRSSYEQYF. CDR3 DNA sequence: TGTGCCAGCACCTGGGACAGGAGCTCCTACGAGCAGTACTTC.

V is TRBV9 and J is TRBJ2-7; 8 bases fit TRBD2. The CDR3 runs to 15 residues. Germline values: CDR1 SGDLS, CDR2 YYNGEE. V dropped 4 bases and J dropped 5; count of bases not matched to a gene: 11. Here the CDR3 reads CASSSNGGDADEQYF. The CDR3, as DNA: TGTGCCAGCAGCTCTAACGGGGGGGATGCCGACGAGCAGTACTTC.

This clone was counted between two and nine times. The chain employs TRBV23-1 and TRBJ1-2; D uncertain. TRBV23-1 falls under the ORF class, with uncertain function. Trimming stripped 11 bases from V and 3 bases from J, with 16 bases between. CDR3 length: 13 residues. CDR3 sequence reads: CASKSGFYYGYTF. The CDR3 DNA reads TGCGCCTCGAAATCGGGGTTTTACTATGGCTACACCTTC.

The J gene is TRBJ1-2, the V gene TRBV6-1; D perhaps matches TRBD1 (6 bases). With 2 bases removed from V and 5 bases from J, the gap between germline ends came to 21 bases. CDR1 and CDR2 (germline): MNHNS, SASEGT. The CDR3 covers 17 residues. In DNA form, the CDR3 reads TGTGCCAGCAGTGAATCCTTGGTAATCAGGGGCGGATATGGCTACACCTTC. This encodes CASSESLVIRGGYGYTF.

V usage is TRBV30 and J usage is TRBJ2-3, with TRBD2 identical over 7 bases. CDR3 length equals 13 residues. CDR1 and CDR2 from the germline V gene are GTSNPN and SVGIG (reference sequence). V dropped 3 bases and J dropped 5; count of bases not matched to a gene: 5. Written as DNA, the CDR3 is TGTGCCTGGAGGAGCGGGGTGGGAGATACGCAGTATTTT. Protein sequence: CAWRSGVGDTQYF.

V usage is TRBV2 and J usage is TRBJ2-7, with D unresolved. CDR3 length: 13 amino acids. Trimming took 4 bases from V and 3 from J, leaving 10 bases between them. Germline CDR1 is SNHLY and CDR2 is FYNNEI. The CDR3 region is CASSVQSDYEQYF. The CDR3 DNA follows: TGTGCCAGCAGTGTACAGTCTGACTACGAGCAGTACTTC.

The chain joins TRBV29-1 to TRBJ2-5; 14 nucleotides line up with TRBD2. CDR1 and CDR2 from the germline V gene are SQVTM and ANQGSEA. V lost 7 bases to trimming and J lost 6 bases; unmatched junction nucleotides: 4. The CDR3 covers 13 residues. In DNA form, the CDR3 reads TGCAGCGCCCGGACTAGCGGGAGGAAGACCCAGTACTTC. This gives the protein CSARTSGRKTQYF.

This rearrangement joins TRBV29-1 to TRBJ2-4; 7 bases fit TRBD2. The V gene's germline CDR1 is SQVTM and CDR2 ANQGSEA. This CDR3 spans 15 amino acids. The ends lost 7 bases at V and 4 bases at J; junction bases unmatched: 13. CDR3: CSAEARETEKNIQYF. CDR3 bases: TGCAGCGCCGAGGCGCGGGAGACTGAGAAAAACATTCAGTACTTC.

This clone came up once. CDR3 DNA: TGTGCCAGCAGCTTGGAGGGACTAGCTAATGAGCAGTTCTTC. It specifies CASSLEGLANEQFF. The chain uses TRBV5-4 and TRBJ2-1; 9 nucleotides line up with TRBD2. Germline V gives CDR1 SGHNT, CDR2 YYREEE (reference sequence). The CDR3 has 14 amino acids. V lost 0 bases to trimming and J lost 7 bases; unmatched junction nucleotides: 2.

This rearrangement joins TRBV25-1 to TRBJ1-2, with a tentative D call TRBD1 (6 bases). The CDR3 is 14 residues long. The ends were cut back, 6 bases at V and 8 bases at J, with 19 bases in the middle. Germline V gives CDR1 MGHDK, CDR2 SYGVNS. This CDR3 reads CASSLSRGSQGYTF. CDR3 sequence (DNA): TGTGCCAGCAGCTTATCTAGGGGGTCACAGGGCTACACCTTC.

This clone was counted a few times. The junction differs from germline at one of its ends, possibly a read error. The chain is built from TRBV9 and TRBJ2-5, with 8 bases identical to TRBD2. The CDR3 sequence is 13 residues long. Germline V gene sequence: CDR1 SGDLS, CDR2 YYNGEE. The CDR3 protein is CASSPPGGETRYF. In DNA form, the CDR3 reads TGTGCCAGCAGCCCCCCGGGGGGGGAGACCCGGTACTTC.

The chain combines TRBV11-2 with TRBJ1-6; D is unresolved. V lost 1 base and J lost 9, with 16 bases in between. The CDR3 covers 16 residues. CDR1 is SGHAT, CDR2 FQNNGV, per germline. The CDR3 region has the DNA TGTGCCAGCAGCTTAGTTCTGGCGGCAGATCGTTCACCCCTCCACTTT. Protein sequence: CASSLVLAADRSPLHF.

The chain links TRBV5-8 to TRBJ2-1; 12 positions agree with TRBD2. V lost 5 bases to trimming and J lost 5 bases; unmatched junction nucleotides: 5. The CDR3 covers 15 residues. Germline lookup yields CDR1 SGHTS and CDR2 YDEGEE. CDR3 sequence: CASRPRTSGNNEQFF. The CDR3 nucleotides are TGTGCCAGCAGACCGAGGACTAGCGGGAACAATGAGCAGTTCTTC.

V gene TRBV10-3 combines with J gene TRBJ2-5; TRBD1 matches at 10 bases. The V and J ends lost 10 bases and 3 bases, in that order; junction bases with no gene match: 5. The CDR3 contains 13 residues. Germline V gene lookup returns CDR1 ENHRY and CDR2 SYGVKD. In DNA form, the CDR3 reads TGTGCCACCCAGGGGACAGGGGAAGAGACCCAGTACTTC. Amino acid sequence: CATQGTGEETQYF.

This rearrangement joins TRBV14 to TRBJ2-1, with TRBD1 identical over 7 bases. The CDR3 contains 12 residues. Per the germline V gene, CDR1 is SGHDN and CDR2 is FVKESK. V lost 4 bases and J lost 13; bases outside the gene matches: 7. The CDR3 here is CASSRSWTGQFF. The CDR3 nucleotides are TGTGCCAGCAGCCGATCTTGGACAGGCCAGTTCTTC.

V usage is TRBV7-2 and J usage is TRBJ2-7; TRBD2 might be the D (5 bases). V gave up 5 bases and J gave up 1 base, with 9 bases separating them. This CDR3 has 13 residues. The germline gives CDR1 SGHTA, CDR2 FQGNSA. The DNA for the CDR3 is TGTGCCAGCAGCCGGAGGCAGTCCTACGAGCAGTACTTC. Translation gives CASSRRQSYEQYF. The variable domain in full, completed from reference TRBV7-2 and TRBJ2-7, reads GAGVSQSPSNKVTEKGKDVELRCDPISGHTALYWYRQSLGQGLEFLIYFQGNSAPDKSGLPSDRFSAERTGGSVSTLTIQRTQQEDSAVYLCASSRRQSYEQYFGPGTRLTVT.

This clone was seen a handful of times. The chain employs TRBV2 and TRBJ1-1, with D hard to call. Trimming removed 1 base from V and 5 bases from J, with 5 bases in between. The length of the CDR3 is 12 residues. CDR1 and CDR2 from the germline V gene are SNHLY and FYNNEI. The DNA of the CDR3 is TGTGCCAGCAGTGAAGGTGAGACTGAAGCTTTCTTT. The encoded protein is CASSEGETEAFF.